This TCR beta chain derives from a study of shared clonotypes between healthy human individuals. Remarks on this clone: What it recognizes is unknown.

For every subset, genomic DNA was evenly distributed across several immunoSEQ plates. Generated by immunoSEQ multiplex PCR, the TCRdb table keeps only in-frame clones and is missing some. The data hold about 2.4 million clones, with under 95% observed a single time. Whole-study results and caveats: Even with large depth, rarefaction showed that sorted-subset sequencing was incomplete. Few donors restricted represented genetic and exposure-history diversity.

The CDR3 consists of 15 residues. The V end lost 1 base, the J end lost 3 bases, and 12 bases lay between the germline ends. Germline loops: CDR1 SGHTA, CDR2 FQGTGA. The origin of this receptor is a man between 18 and 35 years old in good health. Some clones in this sample may be carry-over from other donors' samples. Sequencing was performed on naive CD4+ T cells from PBMCs. This sample's subset: CD45RA+ positively selected. This rearrangement joins TRBV7-3 to TRBJ2-5; D possibly matches TRBD1 or TRBD2 (5 bases each). CDR3 DNA sequence: TGTGCCAGCAGCTTAAAACGGGGCGTGGAAGAGACCCAGTACTTC. Translated: CASSLKRGVEETQYF.